The entry below gives a single T cell receptor (beta chain) sequence along with its context. The antigen is unknown. Primers included in the PCR were 60 Vbeta and 13 Jbeta primers. Some clones are missing from TCRdb's copy, which holds only in-frame ones; the method was immunoSEQ multiplex PCR. The repertoire consists of around 130,000 clones, with roughly four fifths occurring once and the leading ten covering 1% to 1.5%. This sample was included in a study of cytomegalovirus exposure and HLA in healthy donors. Findings and caveats of the study: Later findings reportedly placed an Asian-associated ancestry cluster below the 666-donor mean for N-insertions. Some V segments could not be told apart, so they were left out, TRBV6-2 and TRBV6-3 among them. It was taken for granted in presence/absence analyses that sequencing depth across donors was roughly uniform.

The CDR3 length is 17 residues. CDR1 is SGHTA, CDR2 FQGNSA, per germline. V was clipped by 4 bases and J by 9 bases; unmatched bases: 15. The sample comprised PBMCs. This chain joins TRBV7-2 and TRBJ1-6, with 7 bases matching TRBD1. This receptor was identified in a girl aged 2 to 10 in good health and CMV-seronegative. The CDR3 here is CASSSYPQGVAGSPLHF. CDR3 sequence (DNA): TGTGCCAGCAGCTCCTACCCCCAGGGGGTTGCCGGTTCACCCCTCCACTTT.